The present entry profiles one TCR beta chain with its context. TCRdb's table, derived via immunoSEQ multiplex PCR, lists solely in-frame clones and lacks some. The sample holds about 59,000 clones, 92% seen once. The entry originates in a study of control samples from healthy donors and cancer patients. Germline V gives CDR1 SEHNR, CDR2 FQNEAQ (reference sequence). The CDR3 length is 16 residues. V lost 2 bases and J lost 2, with 13 bases in between. This receptor was obtained from a man aged 35-49 years with colorectal cancer. This chain connects TRBV7-9 to TRBJ1-3; possibly TRBD1 for D (6 bases). The sequenced material came from PBMCs. The CDR3 spells CASSLLKGVTGNTIYF. DNA of the CDR3: TGTGCCAGCAGCTTACTAAAGGGGGTTACTGGAAACACCATATATTTT.